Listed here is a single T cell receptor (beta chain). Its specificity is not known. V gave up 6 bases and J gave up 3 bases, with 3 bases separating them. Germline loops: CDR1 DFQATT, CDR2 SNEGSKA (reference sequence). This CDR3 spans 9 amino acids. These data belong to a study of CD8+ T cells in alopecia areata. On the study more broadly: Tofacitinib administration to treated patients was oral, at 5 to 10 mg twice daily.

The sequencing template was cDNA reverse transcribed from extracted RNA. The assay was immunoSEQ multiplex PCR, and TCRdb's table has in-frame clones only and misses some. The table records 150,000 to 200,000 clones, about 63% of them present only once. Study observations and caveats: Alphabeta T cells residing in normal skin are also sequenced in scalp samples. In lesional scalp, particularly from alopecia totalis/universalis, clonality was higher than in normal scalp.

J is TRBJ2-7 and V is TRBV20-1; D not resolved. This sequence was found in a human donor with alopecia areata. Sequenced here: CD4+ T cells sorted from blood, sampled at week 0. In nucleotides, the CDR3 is TGCAGTGCCCTCTACGAGCAGTACTTC. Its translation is CSALYEQYF.